These T cell receptor beta chains were read from a single sample in a study of control samples from healthy donors and cancer patients. Clones were read by immunoSEQ multiplex PCR, and TCRdb kept only the in-frame ones, dropping some. The sample records fewer than 90,000 clones, 70% to 90% being singletons. The sequenced material came from blood. These TCRs come from a woman in her 50s in good health. CDR3s leave out the opening cysteine and the closing phenylalanine or tryptophan.

v_gene: TRBV14; j_gene: TRBJ2-7; CDR3aa: ASSQGPINEKQY
v_gene: TRBV6-1; j_gene: TRBJ1-6; CDR3aa: ASSEGSGDSTPLH
v_gene: TRBV7-9; j_gene: TRBJ1-3; CDR3aa: ASSLKSSGNTIY
v_gene: TRBV19; j_gene: TRBJ2-1; CDR3aa: ASQLARGTGEQF
v_gene: TRBV5-4; j_gene: TRBJ1-3; CDR3aa: ASSLTLSGNTIY
v_gene: TRBV3-1/TRBV3-2; j_gene: TRBJ1-1; CDR3aa: ASSQVYREVDRGPTEAF
v_gene: TRBV3-1/TRBV3-2; j_gene: TRBJ2-7; CDR3aa: ASSLGLVVDEQY
v_gene: TRBV6-5; j_gene: TRBJ1-4; CDR3aa: ASSRNTGANEKLF
v_gene: TRBV9; j_gene: TRBJ2-1; CDR3aa: ASSAGGGSYNEQF
v_gene: TRBV7-2; j_gene: TRBJ2-1; CDR3aa: ASSDSTSNGDEQF
v_gene: TRBV14; j_gene: TRBJ2-5; CDR3aa: ASSDRLWETQY
v_gene: TRBV24-1; j_gene: TRBJ2-3; CDR3aa: ATSDFLRGDTQY
v_gene: TRBV5-1; j_gene: TRBJ2-5; CDR3aa: ASSRATGEFQTQY
v_gene: TRBV20-1; j_gene: TRBJ1-2; CDR3aa: SATGTYGYT
v_gene: TRBV3-1/TRBV3-2; j_gene: TRBJ2-7; CDR3aa: ASSQEGGDYEQY
v_gene: TRBV21-1; j_gene: TRBJ2-1; CDR3aa: ASRHRAEYNEQF
v_gene: TRBV6-6; j_gene: TRBJ2-3; CDR3aa: ASSYDGRLGTDTQY
v_gene: TRBV30; j_gene: TRBJ1-5; CDR3aa: AWRRKGQGDNQPQH
v_gene: TRBV2; j_gene: TRBJ1-4; CDR3aa: ASRPDHGKLF
v_gene: TRBV7-9; j_gene: TRBJ1-2; CDR3aa: ASSSVVGYGYT
v_gene: TRBV7-2; j_gene: TRBJ1-2; CDR3aa: ASSLEVTDGYT
v_gene: TRBV5-5; j_gene: TRBJ2-7; CDR3aa: ASSLSLVYEQY
v_gene: TRBV12-3/TRBV12-4; j_gene: TRBJ2-2; CDR3aa: ASSVTSGELF
v_gene: TRBV27; j_gene: TRBJ2-3; CDR3aa: ASRLLGRDTQY
v_gene: TRBV3-1/TRBV3-2; j_gene: TRBJ1-1; CDR3aa: ASSQAPLDGNTEAF
v_gene: TRBV5-1; j_gene: TRBJ2-3; CDR3aa: ASSELPPDTQY
v_gene: TRBV5-1; j_gene: TRBJ2-1; CDR3aa: ASSSHLAGENEQF
v_gene: TRBV5-1; j_gene: TRBJ2-2; CDR3aa: ASSPVWTGGGGELF
v_gene: TRBV10-3; j_gene: TRBJ1-2; CDR3aa: AISESIGRKTGGNRGYT
v_gene: TRBV29-1; j_gene: TRBJ2-1; CDR3aa: SVDGTSGGSNEQF
v_gene: TRBV5-1; j_gene: TRBJ2-7; CDR3aa: ASSLVTGDYEQY
v_gene: TRBV6-4; j_gene: TRBJ2-5; CDR3aa: ASSALMVSGGWETQY
v_gene: TRBV12-3/TRBV12-4; j_gene: TRBJ1-2; CDR3aa: ASSFRNYGYT
v_gene: TRBV19; j_gene: TRBJ1-1; CDR3aa: ASSTKTGTEAF
v_gene: TRBV19; j_gene: TRBJ2-1; CDR3aa: ASSIGIYNEQF
v_gene: TRBV3-1/TRBV3-2; j_gene: TRBJ1-1; CDR3aa: ASSPIGGVNTEAF
v_gene: TRBV10-3; j_gene: TRBJ1-4; CDR3aa: AISEQAGGIENEKLF
v_gene: TRBV12-3/TRBV12-4; j_gene: TRBJ1-2; CDR3aa: ASSPDRYGYT
v_gene: TRBV2; j_gene: TRBJ1-5; CDR3aa: AGSSGTGGNQPQH
v_gene: TRBV6-5; j_gene: TRBJ1-1; CDR3aa: ASSYGFPASYDAF
v_gene: TRBV12-3/TRBV12-4; j_gene: TRBJ2-7; CDR3aa: ASSSIYEQY
v_gene: TRBV15; j_gene: TRBJ2-2; CDR3aa: ATSSRVTGELF
v_gene: TRBV5-5; j_gene: TRBJ1-3; CDR3aa: ATSIGYGNTIY
v_gene: TRBV7-9; j_gene: TRBJ2-3; CDR3aa: ASSPKGGQGATDTQY
v_gene: TRBV5-4; j_gene: TRBJ1-2; CDR3aa: ASSLNPGQVNRGYT
v_gene: TRBV30; j_gene: TRBJ2-3; CDR3aa: AWRGTGHSTDTQY
v_gene: TRBV24-1; j_gene: TRBJ1-2; CDR3aa: ATSEGQGDFYGYT
v_gene: TRBV3-1/TRBV3-2; j_gene: TRBJ1-1; CDR3aa: ASSQVTLTSTEAF
v_gene: TRBV5-1; j_gene: TRBJ2-2; CDR3aa: ASSFLDRGRGELF